Sequencing of this T cell receptor (beta chain) was carried out in a study of blood T cell repertoires in COVID-19. Study as a whole: PBMCs, B-cell-depleted T cells, or T cells provided the cDNA or gDNA that made up the material.

This study enrolled people aged about 18 to 100 from approximately 24 US geographic areas. Produced via immunoSEQ multiplex PCR; TCRdb's table is partial and in-frame only. The sample has more than 300,000 clones, 85% to 90% seen once. The CDR3 length is 13 residues. V was shortened by 6 bases and J by 0 bases, with 9 bases between the two germline ends. Looked up from germline, CDR1 is MDHEN and CDR2 is SYDVKM. Sequenced sample: PBMCs or T cells enriched from blood (not recorded which). The chain carries TRBV28 and TRBJ2-7; TRBD2 might be the D (6 bases). The sequence came from a man in his thirties or forties who had recovered from COVID-19. The CDR3 sequence is CASRGAGSYEQYF. The CDR3 bases are TGTGCCAGCAGAGGAGCGGGCTCCTACGAGCAGTACTTC.